These 24 T cell receptor beta chains share one sample of origin, sequenced in a study of OX40 agonist ivuxolimab in advanced cancers. The protocol was immunoSEQ multiplex PCR, while the TCRdb copy is restricted to in-frame clones and leaves out a portion. Of about 14,000 clones listed, approximately 77% are singletons. The source material was CD4+ or CD8+ T cells sorted from blood, sampled in a trial of the OX40 agonist ivuxolimab. These receptors were collected from an adult with an advanced solid tumor such as melanoma, head and neck, liver or kidney cancer.

This clone was seen only a few times. The chain joins TRBV27 to TRBJ2-1, with TRBD2 matching 7 bases. V lost 7 bases to trimming and J lost 0 bases; unmatched junction nucleotides: 15. This CDR3 contains 18 residues. From germline, CDR1 is MNHEY and CDR2 SMNVEV (reference sequence). In nucleotides, the CDR3 is TGTGCCAGCATTGGGGGTAGCGGGCATTTTCTCTCCTACAATGAGCAGTTCTTC. Translation: CASIGGSGHFLSYNEQFF.

The chain combines TRBV12-5 with TRBJ2-3; D gene uncertain. The CDR3 runs 13 residues. Germline V gives CDR1 LGHNT, CDR2 FRNRAP. V was cut by 3 bases and J by 2 bases, with 6 bases left in between. CDR3 sequence reads: CASGFGFTDTQYF. CDR3 sequence (DNA): TGTGCTAGTGGTTTTGGGTTCACAGATACGCAGTATTTT. The full variable domain, with the rest looked up from reference TRBV12-5 and TRBJ2-3, is DARVTQTPRHKVTEMGQEVTMRCQPILGHNTVFWYRQTMMQGLELLAYFRNRAPLDDSGMPKDRFSAEMPDATLATLKIQPSEPRDSAVYFCASGFGFTDTQYFGPGTRLTVL.

This chain uses TRBV27 with TRBJ2-7; 7 bases map to TRBD1. V lost 8 bases and J lost 0; bases outside the gene matches: 1. Germline assignment: CDR1 MNHEY and CDR2 SMNVEV (reference sequence). The CDR3 loop spans 12 amino acids. The CDR3 region has the DNA TGTGCCAGCGAGGGGGCCTCCTACGAGCAGTACTTC. Its protein product is CASEGASYEQYF.

This chain links TRBV28 with TRBJ1-2; no reliable D call. This CDR3 has 13 residues. Per germline, CDR1 MDHEN and CDR2 SYDVKM. Trimming pared 5 bases from V and 7 bases from J, leaving 14 bases between. Written as DNA, the CDR3 is TGTGCCAGCAGTCCGCCTGGGTTTCTTGGCTACACCTTC. This encodes CASSPPGFLGYTF.

The gene calls are TRBV10-3 and TRBJ2-7; no firm D call. The V gene's germline CDR1 is ENHRY and CDR2 SYGVKD. The CDR3 totals 13 residues. Trimming removed 2 bases at V and 2 bases at J, with 7 bases between. The CDR3: CAISEGNTYEQYF. Written as DNA, the CDR3 is TGTGCCATCAGTGAGGGGAACACCTACGAGCAGTACTTC.

The sample holds a few counts of this clone. The chain employs TRBV7-9 and TRBJ1-2; TRBD1 matches 7 bases. From germline, CDR1 is SEHNR and CDR2 FQNEAQ (reference sequence). J gave up 8 bases and V 6 bases, and 6 bases lay outside the gene matches. The CDR3 covers 12 residues. The CDR3 region has the DNA TGTGCCAGCAGTTGGGACAGTTCAGGCTACACCTTC. It encodes CASSWDSSGYTF. The entire variable domain, with the rest obtained from reference TRBV7-9 and TRBJ1-2, is as follows: DTGVSQNPRHKITKRGQNVTFRCDPISEHNRLYWYRQTLGQGPEFLTYFQNEAQLEKSRLLSDRFSAERPKGSFSTLEIQRTEQGDSAMYLCASSWDSSGYTFGSGTRLTVV.

The rearrangement uses TRBV5-4 and TRBJ1-2; D is uncertain. This CDR3 spans 13 amino acids. The V and J ends lost 5 bases and 6 bases respectively, with 14 bases between them. Germline CDR1 reads SGHNT; CDR2 reads YYREEE (reference sequence). The CDR3 region has the DNA TGTGCCAGCAGTTCTGAAGGTGACGATGGCTACACCTTC. Translation gives CASSSEGDDGYTF.

This clone was counted once. The V gene is TRBV21-1, the J gene TRBJ2-7; TRBD2 was called by the table and not checked on the DNA. TRBV21-1 is flagged as a pseudogene. The CDR3 sequence is 16 residues long. The CDR3 loop reads CASSKVNATISAEQYF. CDR3 sequence (DNA): TGTGCCAGCAGCAAAGTGAACGCGACCATAAGCGCCGAGCAGTACTTC.

This clone was picked up a small number of times. This chain uses TRBV28 with TRBJ2-2; no clear D. The ends were cut back, 3 bases at V and 0 bases at J, with 11 bases in the middle. The CDR3 sequence is 16 residues long. In germline, CDR1 is MDHEN, CDR2 SYDVKM. CDR3 loop: CASSFRAEANTGELFF. The CDR3 bases are TGTGCCAGCAGTTTCCGGGCAGAAGCGAACACCGGGGAGCTGTTTTTT.

The gene calls are TRBV7-6 and TRBJ2-2; 7 bases match TRBD2. Unmatched junction bases numbered 11, after V lost 4 bases and J lost 6 bases. This CDR3 region has 16 residues. Germline CDR1 and CDR2: SGHVS and FNYEAQ. CDR3 amino acids: CASSSGLAVGAGELFF. For the CDR3, the DNA is TGTGCCAGCAGCTCCGGGCTAGCGGTCGGGGCCGGGGAGCTGTTTTTT. Supplemented by reference TRBV7-6 and TRBJ2-2, the full variable domain reads GAGVSQSPRYKVTKRGQDVALRCDPISGHVSLYWYRQALGQGPEFLTYFNYEAQQDKSGLPNDRFSAERPEGSISTLTIQRTEQRDSAMYRCASSSGLAVGAGELFFGEGSRLTVL.

The rearrangement uses TRBV5-4 and TRBJ2-5, with 11 nucleotides matching TRBD1. Germline V lookup: CDR1 SGHNT, CDR2 YYREEE (reference sequence). CDR3 length: 18 amino acids. The V and J ends lost 4 bases and 1 base, in that order; junction bases with no gene match: 12. The chain's CDR3 is CASSNPDRGLLGQETQYF. The CDR3 DNA follows: TGTGCCAGCAGCAATCCGGACAGGGGGCTATTGGGCCAAGAGACCCAGTACTTC.

This clone has more than one count but fewer than ten. The chain has TRBV2 and TRBJ2-1; D is unresolved. There are 15 residues in the CDR3. Trimming took off 1 base at V and 0 bases at J, with 7 bases between the two ends. The germline CDR1 and CDR2 sequences are SNHLY and FYNNEI. The CDR3 bases are TGTGCCAGCAGTGAAGACCCAAGCTCCTACAATGAGCAGTTCTTC. It translates to CASSEDPSSYNEQFF. Filled out from reference TRBV2 and TRBJ2-1, the complete variable domain reads EPEVTQTPSHQVTQMGQEVILRCVPISNHLYFYWYRQILGQKVEFLVSFYNNEISEKSEIFDDQFSVERPDGSNFTLKIRSTKLEDSAMYFCASSEDPSSYNEQFFGPGTRLTVL.

The rearrangement links TRBV4-1 to TRBJ2-3, with D possibly TRBD2 on 6 matching bases. V was cut by 4 bases and J by 0 bases, with 23 bases left in between. This CDR3 has 19 amino acids. CDR1 is MGHRA and CDR2 is YSYEKL in the germline V gene. The CDR3 sequence is CASSLNLFGASESTDTQYF. As DNA, the CDR3 is TGCGCCAGCAGCCTAAACTTATTCGGGGCTAGCGAGAGCACAGATACGCAGTATTTT.

The V and J genes are TRBV27 and TRBJ2-7; D uncertain. The germline V and J ends were trimmed by 0 bases and 0 bases, with 3 bases remaining between them. Germline CDR1 is MNHEY and CDR2 is SMNVEV (reference sequence). This CDR3 comprises 13 residues. CDR3 DNA sequence: TGTGCCAGCAGTTTATCGGGCTCCTACGAGCAGTACTTC. It specifies CASSLSGSYEQYF.

The chain links TRBV7-6 to TRBJ1-1; D is possibly TRBD1 (5 bases). With 1 base removed from V and 7 bases from J, the gap between germline ends came to 10 bases. Germline V lookup: CDR1 SGHVS, CDR2 FNYEAQ. The CDR3 runs 13 residues. The CDR3 spells CASSLEGTREAFF. In DNA, the CDR3 is TGTGCCAGCAGCTTAGAGGGGACCCGTGAAGCTTTCTTT.

This chain uses TRBV27 with TRBJ1-5; no clear D gene. V was pared by 5 bases and J by 1 base, with 6 bases between. Germline values: CDR1 MNHEY, CDR2 SMNVEV (reference sequence). The CDR3 covers 13 residues. CDR3 in amino acids: CASSPQSNQPQHF. The CDR3 DNA reads TGTGCCAGCAGTCCCCAAAGCAATCAGCCCCAGCATTTT.

This clone occurred a few times. The chain carries TRBV5-1 and TRBJ2-7; TRBD1 aligns across 7 bases. The J segment lost 2 bases and the V segment lost 3 bases, leaving 2 bases of the junction unmatched. The CDR3 loop spans 13 amino acids. The germline V gene has CDR1 SGHRS and CDR2 YFSETQ. CDR3 region: CASSSTGAYEQYF. CDR3 bases: TGCGCCAGCAGCTCTACAGGGGCCTACGAGCAGTACTTC.

The gene calls are TRBV19 and TRBJ2-2; D may match TRBD1 or TRBD2 (5 bases each). This CDR3 spans 16 amino acids. Per the germline V gene, CDR1 is LNHDA and CDR2 is SQIVND (reference sequence). Trimming shortened V by 7 bases and J by 4 bases, and 19 bases separated the two germline ends. CDR3 region: CASTNRGPAGTGELFF. The CDR3 DNA reads as TGTGCCAGTACCAATAGGGGTCCCGCGGGCACCGGGGAGCTGTTTTTT.

This chain uses TRBV7-2 with TRBJ2-7; D possibly uses TRBD1 or TRBD2 (5 bases each). The CDR3 runs 16 residues. Looked up from germline, CDR1 is SGHTA and CDR2 is FQGNSA. V was cut by 1 base and J by 2 bases, with 15 bases left in between. The CDR3 nucleotides are TGTGCCAGCAGCTTAGAGTCTGGGGGTTTCACCTACGAGCAGTACTTC. Residues: CASSLESGGFTYEQYF.

The gene calls are TRBV9 and TRBJ2-7; 10 positions agree with TRBD1. The CDR3 spans 14 residues. The ends lost 3 bases at V and 5 bases at J; junction bases unmatched: 5. Germline CDR1 and CDR2: SGDLS and YYNGEE. CDR3 loop: CASSEGQGRHEQYF. The CDR3 DNA follows: TGTGCCAGCAGCGAGGGACAGGGGAGGCACGAGCAGTACTTC. Filled out from reference TRBV9 and TRBJ2-7, the complete variable domain reads DSGVTQTPKHLITATGQRVTLRCSPRSGDLSVYWYQQSLDQGLQFLIQYYNGEERAKGNILERFSAQQFPDLHSELNLSSLELGDSALYFCASSEGQGRHEQYFGPGTRLTVT.

This clone turned up a few times. J is TRBJ1-6 and V is TRBV27, with D unresolved. The CDR3 is 14 residues long. The germline CDR1 and CDR2 sequences are MNHEY and SMNVEV (reference sequence). Deletions cut 0 bases from V and 13 bases from J, with 13 bases between. CDR3 sequence: CASSLSSGSSPLHF. CDR3 sequence (DNA): TGTGCCAGCAGTTTATCCAGCGGATCGTCGCCCCTCCACTTT.

This chain joins TRBV13 and TRBJ2-5; TRBD2 aligns across 9 bases. The CDR3 covers 16 residues. CDR1 and CDR2 from the germline V gene are PRHDT and FYEKMQ (reference sequence). Unmatched junction bases numbered 7, after V lost 1 base and J lost 4 bases. The CDR3 DNA reads as TGTGCCAGCAGCTTAGTCGGTAGCGGGGGACGAGAGACCCAGTACTTC. Residues: CASSLVGSGGRETQYF.

The CDR3 is CASSLVAGGSYEQYF. Here the CDR3 DNA reads TGTGCCAGCAGTTTAGTAGCGGGAGGCTCCTACGAGCAGTACTTC. This chain joins TRBV27 and TRBJ2-5; 10 bases map to TRBD2. The J call may not be correct, given that the DNA end is closer to TRBJ2-7. The CDR3 runs 15 residues. Germline V CDR1 and CDR2: MNHEY, SMNVEV (reference sequence).

The chain carries TRBV27 and TRBJ2-7; possible D gene TRBD2, 6 bases. Germline V gives CDR1 MNHEY, CDR2 SMNVEV (reference sequence). The CDR3 is made up of 13 amino acids. Trimming left V 3 bases short and J 5 bases short, with 11 bases between. Here the CDR3 reads CASSFASAHEQYF. The CDR3 DNA reads TGTGCCAGCAGTTTTGCTAGCGCCCACGAGCAGTACTTC.